This T cell receptor (beta chain) was recovered during a study of CD8 T cells in ankylosing spondylitis. General study points: Apparently characteristic of ankylosing spondylitis blood was a TCR beta motif (about 8 highly homologous variants). Significant enrichment of disease-linked clones was reported in matched ankylosing spondylitis synovial fluid. Earlier literature documents some of the motif variants in reactive arthritis synovial fluid and blood. A CD8+ phenotype characterized the disease-linked clones, which were relatively rare in peripheral blood.

Making use of molecular barcodes, quantitative 5'-RACE generated TCR beta libraries. TCRdb used MiXCR to reprocess the 5' RACE reads, holding one entry per CDR3 protein. This sample carries 200,000 to 250,000 distinct CDR3 sequences, about 7.3% of them seen once, and the ten largest clones take 13% to 15%. This CDR3 region has 14 residues. From germline, CDR1 is PRHDT and CDR2 FYEKMQ (reference sequence). The V end was cut by 0 bases, the J end by 7 bases, with 12 bases between. There are a few counts of this clonotype. The antigen is undetermined. Sequences were obtained from blood, either unsorted or a sorted T cell fraction (not recorded which). The clonotype was recovered from a male donor with ankylosing spondylitis. V is TRBV13 and J is TRBJ1-1; D call uncertain. The CDR3 sequence is CASSLGRLGSEAFF. Here the CDR3 DNA reads TGTGCCAGCAGCTTAGGCCGTTTGGGCAGTGAAGCTTTCTTT.